There are a few counts of the clone carrying this TCR beta chain. The data belong to a study of T cell responses to AZD1222 COVID-19 vaccine. V shed 3 bases and J shed 5 bases, with 5 bases lying between them. Per germline, CDR1 SNHLY and CDR2 FYNNEI. The CDR3 runs 11 residues. Sequencing used immunoSEQ multiplex PCR; TCRdb keeps in-frame clones, though not all of them. The sample contains 95,000 to 150,000 clones, around 90% of which appear only once. The chain uses TRBV2 and TRBJ2-7; unclear D gene. The clonotype comes from an adult in good health. The sample here was peripheral blood, taken on day 0 of AZD1222 vaccination. CDR3 in amino acids: CASSEYDEQYF. The CDR3 region has the DNA TGTGCCAGCAGTGAGTACGACGAGCAGTACTTC.